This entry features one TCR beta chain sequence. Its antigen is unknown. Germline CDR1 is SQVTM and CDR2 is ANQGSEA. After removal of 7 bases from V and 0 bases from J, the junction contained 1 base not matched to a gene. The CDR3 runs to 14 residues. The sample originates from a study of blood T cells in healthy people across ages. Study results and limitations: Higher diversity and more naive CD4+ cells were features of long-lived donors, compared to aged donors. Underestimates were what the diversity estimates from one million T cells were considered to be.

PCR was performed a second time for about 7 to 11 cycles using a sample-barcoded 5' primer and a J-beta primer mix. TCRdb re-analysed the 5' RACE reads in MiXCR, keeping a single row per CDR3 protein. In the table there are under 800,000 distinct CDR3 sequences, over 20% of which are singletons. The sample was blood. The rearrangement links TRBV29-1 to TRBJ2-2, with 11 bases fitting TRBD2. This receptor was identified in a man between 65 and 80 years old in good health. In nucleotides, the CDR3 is TGCAGCGGGGGACTAGCGGCGAACACCGGGGAGCTGTTTTTT. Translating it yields CSGGLAANTGELFF.